What follows is one TCR beta chain and its context. The sample belongs to a study of technical replicates of blood from four donors. There are 11 residues in the CDR3. Assay used: immunoSEQ multiplex PCR; TCRdb lists only in-frame clones, some missing. The sample gives approximately 60,000 clones, approximately 86% of which show up once; approximately 5% is in the top ten. The sample consisted of PBMCs. The V call is TRBV21-1, the J call TRBJ2-2; no DNA check was done on the table's D call, TRBD1. TRBV21-1 has pseudogene status. The receptor comes from a human donor in good health. Some clones in this sample may be carry-over from other donors' samples. Here the CDR3 reads CAINRDGELFF. DNA for the CDR3: TGTGCCATAAACAGGGACGGGGAGCTGTTTTTT.